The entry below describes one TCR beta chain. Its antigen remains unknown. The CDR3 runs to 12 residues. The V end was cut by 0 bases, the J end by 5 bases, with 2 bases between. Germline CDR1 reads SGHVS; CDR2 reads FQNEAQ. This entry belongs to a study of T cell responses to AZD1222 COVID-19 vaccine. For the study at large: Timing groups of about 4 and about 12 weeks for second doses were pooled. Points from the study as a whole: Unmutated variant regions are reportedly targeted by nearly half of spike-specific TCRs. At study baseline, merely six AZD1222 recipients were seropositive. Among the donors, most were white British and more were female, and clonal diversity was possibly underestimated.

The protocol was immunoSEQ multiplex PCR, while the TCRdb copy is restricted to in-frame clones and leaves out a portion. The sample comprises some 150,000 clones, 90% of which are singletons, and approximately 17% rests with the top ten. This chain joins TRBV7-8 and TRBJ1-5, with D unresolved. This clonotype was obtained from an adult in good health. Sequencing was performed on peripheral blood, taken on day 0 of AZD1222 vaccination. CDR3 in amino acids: CASSLAYQPQHF. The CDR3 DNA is TGTGCCAGCAGCTTAGCGTATCAGCCCCAGCATTTT.